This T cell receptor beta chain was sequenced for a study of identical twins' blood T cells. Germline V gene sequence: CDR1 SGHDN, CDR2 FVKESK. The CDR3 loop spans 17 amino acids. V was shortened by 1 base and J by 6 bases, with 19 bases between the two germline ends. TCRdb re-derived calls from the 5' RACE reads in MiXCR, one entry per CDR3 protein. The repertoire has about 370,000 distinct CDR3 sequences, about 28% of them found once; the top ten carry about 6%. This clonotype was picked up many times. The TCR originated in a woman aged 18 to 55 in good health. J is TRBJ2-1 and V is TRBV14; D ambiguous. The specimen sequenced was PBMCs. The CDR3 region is CASSQGYKGENLNEQFF. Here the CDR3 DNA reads TGTGCCAGCAGCCAAGGGTACAAGGGCGAAAATCTCAATGAGCAGTTCTTC.